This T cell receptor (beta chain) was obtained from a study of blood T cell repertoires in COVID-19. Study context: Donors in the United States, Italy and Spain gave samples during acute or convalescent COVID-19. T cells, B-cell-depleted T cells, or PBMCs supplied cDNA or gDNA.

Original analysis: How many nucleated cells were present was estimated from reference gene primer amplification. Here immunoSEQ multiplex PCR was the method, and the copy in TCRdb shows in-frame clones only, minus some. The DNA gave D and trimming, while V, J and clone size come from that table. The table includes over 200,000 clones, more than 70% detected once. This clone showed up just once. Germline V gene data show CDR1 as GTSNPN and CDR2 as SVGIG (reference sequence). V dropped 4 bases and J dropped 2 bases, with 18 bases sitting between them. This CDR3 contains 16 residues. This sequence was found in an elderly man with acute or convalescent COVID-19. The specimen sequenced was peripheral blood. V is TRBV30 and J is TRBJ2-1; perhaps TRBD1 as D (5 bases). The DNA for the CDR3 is TGTGCCTGGACAAGAGGCCCAGGGCTCACCTACAATGAGCAGTTCTTC. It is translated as CAWTRGPGLTYNEQFF.